These T cell receptor beta chains were read from a single sample in a study of blood T cell repertoires in COVID-19. Sequencing used immunoSEQ multiplex PCR; TCRdb keeps in-frame clones, though not all of them. Among 150,000 to 200,000 clones, around 82% were seen once, and the ten largest hold approximately 2.4%. Sequenced input: peripheral blood. These receptors were taken from a human donor with acute or convalescent COVID-19. The donor label of this sample is uncertain. Both conserved end residues are part of each CDR3.

V	CDR3
TRBV5-1	CASSPYGQTDTIETQYF
TRBV28	CASSFSTGQQAPQFF
TRBV2	CASSVGQRGTYQETQYF
TRBV19	CASSITLWTGGNQPQHF
TRBV29-1	CSVRTGGNQPQHF
TRBV30	CAWRQSGNTIYF
TRBV4-1	CASSQAGTARTGNTIYF
TRBV6-6	CASSPGQAGNTEAFF
TRBV30	CAWSVGAQGTYEQYF
TRBV7-2	CASSPDIGGPGNTIYF
TRBV28	CASSFPSGYTGELFF
TRBV6-5	CASKLNSNQPQHF
TRBV7-3	CASSDGTSTDTQYF
TRBV9	CASSVAPGRTEAFF
TRBV6-1	CASSEEGEGKAFF
TRBV9	CASSTRGETNEKLFF
TRBV21-1	CASSRVAAILSFMGYMNTEAFF
TRBV7-2	CASSLGQGAEAFF
TRBV28	CASRTGQGNTIYF
TRBV5-4	CASSGGLAGFNEQFF
TRBV6-1	CASSEPAPTGIYNSPLHF
TRBV29-1	CSVQESEQFF
TRBV5-1	CASSPGQRTEAFF
TRBV19	CASSSAGFGQPQHF
TRBV4-2	CASSQELAGGSGANVLTF
TRBV5-5	CASSLSAGEIYEQYF
TRBV10-2	CASSRGEGEKLFF
TRBV6-2/TRBV6-3	CASSYGSRTLSSYNEQFF